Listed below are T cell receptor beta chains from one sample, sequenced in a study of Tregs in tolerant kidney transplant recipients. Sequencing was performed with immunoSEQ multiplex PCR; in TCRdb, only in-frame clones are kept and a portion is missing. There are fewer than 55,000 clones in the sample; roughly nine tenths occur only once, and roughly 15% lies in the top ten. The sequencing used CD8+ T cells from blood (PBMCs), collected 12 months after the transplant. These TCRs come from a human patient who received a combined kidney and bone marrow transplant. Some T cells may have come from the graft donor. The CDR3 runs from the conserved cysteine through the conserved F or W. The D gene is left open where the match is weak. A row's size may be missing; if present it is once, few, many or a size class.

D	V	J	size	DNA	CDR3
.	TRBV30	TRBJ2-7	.	TGTGCCTGGAGTCACGGGGAGGACTACGAGCAGTACTTC	CAWSHGEDYEQYF
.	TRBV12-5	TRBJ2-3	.	TGTGCTAGTGGTCACGGTCCAGATACGCAGTATTTT	CASGHGPDTQYF
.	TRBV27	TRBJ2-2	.	TGTGCCAGCACCCCATTAGGAGCCAGGGGAAGGGAGCTGTTTTTT	CASTPLGARGRELFF
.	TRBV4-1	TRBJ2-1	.	TGCGCCAGCAGCCAAGATCTGCAGGGGATAGATGAGCAGTTCTTC	CASSQDLQGIDEQFF
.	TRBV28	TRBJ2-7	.	TGTGCCAGCAGCCTACTCTCTACGGGTTACGAGCAGTACTTC	CASSLLSTGYEQYF
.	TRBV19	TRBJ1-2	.	TGTGCCAGTAGTATAGTCATCGGGGGGGGAGGTGGCTACACCTTC	CASSIVIGGGGGYTF
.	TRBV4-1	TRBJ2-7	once	TGCGCCAGCAGCCAATCGGTTTTCCGAAGCTCCTACGAGCAGTACTTC	CASSQSVFRSSYEQYF
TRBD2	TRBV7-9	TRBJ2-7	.	TGTGCCAGCGGGGCTAGCGGGAGTCCGTACGAGCAGTACTTC	CASGASGSPYEQYF
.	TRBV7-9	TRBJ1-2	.	TGTGCCAGCAACTATTTGGACAGAACCTATGGCTACACCTTC	CASNYLDRTYGYTF
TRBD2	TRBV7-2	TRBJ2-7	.	TGTGCCAGCGGCCTAGCGGGAGGGCTCTACGAGCAGTACTTC	CASGLAGGLYEQYF
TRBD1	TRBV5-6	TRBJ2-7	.	TGTGCCAGCAGCTTTGGGACAGGGTCCTACGAGCAGTACTTC	CASSFGTGSYEQYF
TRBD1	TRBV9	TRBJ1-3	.	TGTGCCAGCAGCGTAGGTGGACAGGGCGCTGGAAACACCATATATTTT	CASSVGGQGAGNTIYF
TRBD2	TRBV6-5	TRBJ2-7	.	TGTGCCAGCAGCCCGATAGCGGGAGGGCCTAGCGAGCAGTACTTC	CASSPIAGGPSEQYF
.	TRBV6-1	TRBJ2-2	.	TGTGCCAGCAGTGAAATCGACAGTTTGGTTGGGGAGCTGTTTTTT	CASSEIDSLVGELFF
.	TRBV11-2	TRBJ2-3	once	TGTGCCAGCAGCTTCTACAGGGATTTAAGTCTTAGCACAGATACGCAGTATTTT	CASSFYRDLSLSTDTQYF
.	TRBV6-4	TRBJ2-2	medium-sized	TGTGCCAGCAGTGCGGGAGACACCGGGGAGCTGTTTTTT	CASSAGDTGELFF
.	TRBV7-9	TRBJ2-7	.	TGTGCCAGCAGCTCGGGACACGACTCCTACGAGCAGTACTTC	CASSSGHDSYEQYF
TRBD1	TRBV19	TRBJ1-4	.	TGTGCCAGTAGTATATGGGACAGGTCATATGAAAAACTGTTTTTT	CASSIWDRSYEKLFF
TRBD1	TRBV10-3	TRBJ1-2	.	TGTGCCATCAGTCCTTCACCGGGACAGGTTAACTATGGCTACACCTTC	CAISPSPGQVNYGYTF
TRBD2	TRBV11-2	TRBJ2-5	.	TGTGCCAGCAGCCTCGGGACTAGCTTTCAGACCCAGTACTTC	CASSLGTSFQTQYF
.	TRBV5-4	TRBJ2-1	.	TGTGCCAGCAGCCCTAAGACAGGCGAGCAGTTCTTC	CASSPKTGEQFF
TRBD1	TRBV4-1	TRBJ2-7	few	TGCGCCAGCAGCCAAGCCCGGGACAGGCGCTACGAGCAGTACTTC	CASSQARDRRYEQYF
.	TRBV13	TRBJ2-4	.	TGTGCCAGCAGTCACTCAGGGTTAGGGATTCAGTACTTC	CASSHSGLGIQYF
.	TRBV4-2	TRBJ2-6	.	TGTGCCAGCCTCGGAGCTTCTGGGGCCAACGTCCTGACTTTC	CASLGASGANVLTF
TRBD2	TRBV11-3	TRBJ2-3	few	TGTGCCAGCAGACCTAACCGGGGGCGGGAGGGAGATACGCAGTATTTT	CASRPNRGREGDTQYF
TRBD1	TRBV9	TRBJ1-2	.	TGTGCCAGCAGCACCCCCACACAAGGACAGGGCCCTAACTATGGCTACACCTTC	CASSTPTQGQGPNYGYTF
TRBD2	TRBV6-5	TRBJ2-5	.	TGTGCCAGCAGCACTACTAGCGAACAAGAGACCCAGTACTTC	CASSTTSEQETQYF
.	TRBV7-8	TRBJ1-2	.	TGTGCCAGCAGCTTAGACGACAGCTATGGCTACACCTTC	CASSLDDSYGYTF
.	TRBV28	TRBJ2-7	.	TGTGCCAGCAGCCGCATGGCAAACGAGCAGTACTTC	CASSRMANEQYF
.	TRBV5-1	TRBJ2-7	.	TGCGCCAGCAGCTATGGAAGGGGGATAGAGCAGTACTTC	CASSYGRGIEQYF
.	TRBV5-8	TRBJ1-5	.	TGTGCCAGCAGCCATAAAAGGGGGGGGTATAGCAATCAGCCCCAGCATTTT	CASSHKRGGYSNQPQHF
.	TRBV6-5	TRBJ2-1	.	TGTGCCAGCAGTTACACAGGGAGCGGAGGGCAGTTCTTC	CASSYTGSGGQFF
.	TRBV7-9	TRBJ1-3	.	TGTGCCAGCAGCTTAGCGCACGAGAGCTCTGGAAACACCATATATTTT	CASSLAHESSGNTIYF
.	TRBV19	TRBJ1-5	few	TGTGCCAGTAGTACCGGGGTTTTTGGCAATCAGCCCCAGCATTTT	CASSTGVFGNQPQHF
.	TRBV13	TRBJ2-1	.	TGTGCCAGCAGAGTTCACGGGGGGCGTTACAATGAGCAGTTCTTC	CASRVHGGRYNEQFF
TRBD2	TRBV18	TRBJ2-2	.	TGTGCCAGCTCACCAAACACTAGCGGGGGAAGGGCCGGGGAGCTGTTTTTT	CASSPNTSGGRAGELFF
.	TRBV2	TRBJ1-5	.	TGTGCCAGCAGGCAAATCGGTGCTCGGCAGCCCCAGCATTTT	CASRQIGARQPQHF
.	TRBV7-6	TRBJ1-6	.	TGTGCCAGCAGCTTAAACTGGTTTAGTTCCCCCCTCCACTTT	CASSLNWFSSPLHF
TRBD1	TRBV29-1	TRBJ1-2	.	TGCAGCGTTCAGACAGGGTGGGGCTACACCTTC	CSVQTGWGYTF
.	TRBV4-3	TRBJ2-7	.	TGCGCCAGCAGCCAAGATCTCGGCAGGGTCTACGAGCAGTACTTC	CASSQDLGRVYEQYF
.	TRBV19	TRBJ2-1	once	TGTGCCAGTAGTATTGAGGGGGCTAGCGGGCGGAGCTCCTACAATGAGCAGTTCTTC	CASSIEGASGRSSYNEQFF
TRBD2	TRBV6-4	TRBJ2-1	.	TGTGCCAGCAGTGGCCCCTTTTTCGGACTAGCGGGAGAGTCCTACAATGAGCAGTTCTTC	CASSGPFFGLAGESYNEQFF
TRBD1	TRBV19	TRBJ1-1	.	TGTGCCAGTAGTATAGATCTAGGACAGGATGAAGCTTTCTTT	CASSIDLGQDEAFF
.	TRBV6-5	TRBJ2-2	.	TGTGCCAGCAGCACCCTTCCGAGTTCCGGGGAGCTGTTTTTT	CASSTLPSSGELFF
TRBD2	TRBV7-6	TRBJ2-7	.	TGTGCCAGCAGCTTAATAGCGGGCGGCGGGAGCCCCTACGAGCAGTACTTC	CASSLIAGGGSPYEQYF
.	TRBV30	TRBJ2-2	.	TGTGCCTGGATAGGACTTAACACCGGGGAGCTGTTTTTT	CAWIGLNTGELFF
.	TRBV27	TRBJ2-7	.	TGTGCCAGCAGTTTATCGGCAGGGGCCTACGAGCAGTACTTC	CASSLSAGAYEQYF
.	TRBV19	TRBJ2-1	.	TGTGCCAGTAGTATAACTAGCCACAATGAGCAGTTCTTC	CASSITSHNEQFF
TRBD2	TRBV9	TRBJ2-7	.	TGTGCCAGCAGCGTAGGCGGGAGCGGGAGAGTGAAGCAGTACTTC	CASSVGGSGRVKQYF
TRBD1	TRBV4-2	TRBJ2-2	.	TGTGCCAGCAGCCACCCGGGACAGAATACCGGGGAGCTGTTTTTT	CASSHPGQNTGELFF
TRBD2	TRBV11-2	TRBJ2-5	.	TGTGCCAGCAGCCTCGGGACTAGCGGGAGTTTTGGAGAGACCCAGTACTTC	CASSLGTSGSFGETQYF
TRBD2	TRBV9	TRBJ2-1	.	TGTGCCAGCAGTATCGGGGGGGCCCGTTACAATGAGCAGTTCTTC	CASSIGGARYNEQFF